These 20 T cell receptor beta chains were all obtained from the same sample, sequenced in a study of T cell repertoires in cytomegalovirus infection. A single record per CDR3 protein comes from TCRdb applying MiXCR to the reads. The sample shows hundreds of thousands of distinct CDR3 sequences, 24% of them seen only once. Sequenced material: CD8+ T cells from PBMCs. The receptor set was obtained from a human donor in good health (CMV status not recorded). Some clones in this sample may be carry-over from other donors' samples.

CDR3 sequence (DNA): TGCAGTGCTAGAGATCATATAGGTGAGGTCACTGAAGCTTTCTTT. Its translation is CSARDHIGEVTEAFF. The rearrangement joins TRBV20-1 to TRBJ1-1, with unresolved D. Trimming cost V 0 bases and J 4 bases, with 15 bases left between them. The CDR3 extends over 15 amino acids. Germline-derived CDR1 and CDR2 are DFQATT and SNEGSKA (reference sequence).

The chain has TRBV6-2 or TRBV6-3 and TRBJ2-7, with D perhaps TRBD1 or TRBD2 (6 bases each). From germline, CDR1 is MNHEY and CDR2 SVGEGT. There are 13 residues in the CDR3. The germline V and J ends were trimmed by 11 bases and 3 bases, with 17 bases remaining between them. The CDR3 here is CAGGQAGHYEQYF. CDR3 in DNA: TGTGCCGGGGGGCAGGCGGGGCACTACGAGCAGTACTTC.

The chain links TRBV29-1 to TRBJ1-1; no reliable D call. CDR3 length: 12 residues. V dropped 6 bases and J dropped 2 bases, with 10 bases sitting between them. From germline, CDR1 is SQVTM and CDR2 ANQGSEA. CDR3 coding DNA: TGCAGCGTCTGGGCCTTCAACACTGAAGCTTTCTTT. This codes for CSVWAFNTEAFF.

The chain has TRBV2 and TRBJ2-1; 10 bases fit TRBD2. CDR3 size: 14 residues. Germline V gene data show CDR1 as SNHLY and CDR2 as FYNNEI. V was pared by 2 bases and J by 9 bases, with 4 bases of the junction left unmatched. The CDR3: CASSEKRGGREQFF. The CDR3 DNA sequence: TGTGCCAGCAGTGAAAAGCGGGGGGGCCGTGAGCAGTTCTTC.

This chain uses TRBV20-1 with TRBJ2-1, with D perhaps matching TRBD2 (6 bases). Germline V gives CDR1 DFQATT, CDR2 SNEGSKA (reference sequence). Trimming took off 0 bases at V and 7 bases at J, with 13 bases between the two ends. CDR3 length: 14 residues. CDR3 bases: TGCAGTGCTAGAGATCCAGCGGGCAAGAATGAGCAGTTCTTC. Its protein is CSARDPAGKNEQFF.

The chain combines TRBV6-2 or TRBV6-3 with TRBJ2-7; unclear D gene. Germline values: CDR1 MNHEY, CDR2 SVGEGT. V lost 4 bases to trimming and J lost 0 bases, with 13 bases between them. CDR3 length: 15 residues. The CDR3 here is CASSSPAYSSYEQYV. The CDR3 coding sequence is TGTGCCAGCAGTTCCCCCGCCTATAGCTCCTACGAGCAGTACGTC.

This clonotype was observed at least ten times. The V gene is TRBV28, the J gene TRBJ2-1, with 14 positions matching TRBD2. The CDR3 is made up of 17 amino acids. V dropped 6 bases and J dropped 7; count of bases not matched to a gene: 11. CDR1 MDHEN and CDR2 SYDVKM come from the germline V gene. The CDR3 DNA is TGTGCCAGCAGCGACGACCCGACTAGCGGGGGGGAGAATGAGCAGTTCTTC. This sequence encodes CASSDDPTSGGENEQFF.

This clonotype was counted ten times or more. The chain links TRBV7-9 to TRBJ2-7; a weak D match, TRBD1 (5 bases). CDR1 is SEHNR, CDR2 FQNEAQ, per germline (reference sequence). The CDR3 consists of 15 residues. The ends were cut back, 6 bases at V and 1 base at J, with 16 bases in the middle. CDR3 loop: CASREGQGGSYEQYF. The CDR3 region has the DNA TGTGCCAGCAGGGAAGGGCAGGGTGGGTCCTACGAGCAGTACTTC.

This clonotype was counted ten times or more. The chain uses TRBV14 and TRBJ1-6, with 8 bases fitting TRBD1. After removal of 4 bases from V and 9 bases from J, the junction contained 5 bases not matched to a gene. CDR3 size: 14 residues. In germline, CDR1 is SGHDN, CDR2 FVKESK. The CDR3 region has the DNA TGTGCCAGCAGCCTGGACAGGGTAGTTTCACCCCTCCACTTT. Translated: CASSLDRVVSPLHF.

This clonotype is a singleton in its sample. This chain joins TRBV5-1 and TRBJ2-7; D might be TRBD1 (5 bases). Germline V CDR1 and CDR2: SGHRS, YFSETQ. The V end lost 0 bases, the J end lost 2 bases, and 15 bases lay between the germline ends. The CDR3 spans 16 residues. The CDR3 DNA reads as TGCGCCAGCAGCTTGGTGGAGACAGCTGCCACCTACGAGCAGTACTTC. It specifies CASSLVETAATYEQYF.

This clonotype appeared a few times. V is TRBV6-2 or TRBV6-3 and J is TRBJ2-7; D is possibly TRBD2 (6 bases). Germline CDR1 MNHEY, CDR2 SVGEGT. V dropped 5 bases and J dropped 0 bases, with 11 bases sitting between them. The CDR3 has 14 amino acids. The CDR3 sequence: CASSIAGGSYEQYV. The DNA of the CDR3 is TGTGCCAGCAGTATCGCCGGGGGCTCCTACGAGCAGTACGTC.

The chain combines TRBV2 with TRBJ2-3, with a weak D call TRBD2 (6 bases). The germline CDR1 and CDR2 sequences are SNHLY and FYNNEI. V was cut by 9 bases and J by 5 bases, with 12 bases left in between. The CDR3 totals 12 residues. CDR3 coding DNA: TGTGCCAGAGGGACTTCCGAAGATACGCAGTATTTT. This codes for CARGTSEDTQYF.

This clonotype appeared a few times. The J gene is TRBJ2-7, the V gene TRBV25-1; 9 nucleotides line up with TRBD2. Per the germline V gene, CDR1 is MGHDK and CDR2 is SYGVNS. The V gene end was trimmed by 4 bases and the J gene end by 4 bases; junction bases not matched to a gene: 8. The CDR3 length is 15 residues. The chain's CDR3 is CASSGPSGLAYEQYV. The CDR3 bases are TGTGCCAGCAGTGGCCCCTCCGGACTAGCGTACGAGCAGTACGTC.

V gene TRBV2 combines with J gene TRBJ1-5; a possible D gene is TRBD1 (5 bases). Per the germline V gene, CDR1 is SNHLY and CDR2 is FYNNEI. The CDR3 sequence is 17 residues long. Trimming took off 2 bases at V and 0 bases at J, with 14 bases between the two ends. The CDR3 reads CASSEFGETDSNQPQHF. In nucleotides, the CDR3 is TGTGCCAGCAGTGAATTCGGCGAGACAGATAGCAATCAGCCCCAGCATTTT.

This clonotype appeared a few times. The chain joins TRBV28 to TRBJ2-7; 9 nucleotides agree with TRBD1. The length of the CDR3 is 14 residues. J was trimmed by 6 bases and V by 8 bases; bases with no gene match: 11. Germline CDR1 MDHEN, CDR2 SYDVKM. CDR3 in amino acids: CASRDRDSVGEQYV. CDR3 in DNA: TGTGCCAGCCGGGACAGGGATTCGGTTGGCGAGCAGTACGTC.

The CDR3 reads CASSYPGTDPSGAYNEQFF. The CDR3 region has the DNA TGTGCCAGCAGCTACCCTGGGACAGACCCGTCTGGGGCCTACAATGAGCAGTTCTTC. This sequence joins TRBV7-6 and TRBJ2-1; 7 nucleotides match TRBD1. The CDR3 totals 19 residues. Germline loops: CDR1 SGHVS, CDR2 FNYEAQ. Trimming cost V 4 bases and J 2 bases; bases outside gene matches: 17.

This clonotype has a count of ten or more. The chain links TRBV7-8 to TRBJ1-5; possibly TRBD1 for D (5 bases). The germline V and J ends were trimmed by 2 bases and 6 bases, with 11 bases remaining between them. This CDR3 is built from 14 residues. Germline-derived CDR1 and CDR2 are SGHVS and FQNEAQ. As DNA, the CDR3 is TGTGCCAGCAGCTTATCTGGGGCAGGTCAGCCCCAGCATTTT. Translated: CASSLSGAGQPQHF.

The V call is TRBV27, the J call TRBJ1-1, with 8 bases aligning to TRBD1. The CDR3 extends over 17 amino acids. Germline V gene lookup returns CDR1 MNHEY and CDR2 SMNVEV (reference sequence). The V segment lost 4 bases and the J segment 3 bases; nucleotides outside the gene matches: 13. The CDR3 nucleotides are TGTGCCAGCAGTTCCCCCGACAGGGGAGGTCAGGACACTGAAGCTTTCTTT. Amino acids: CASSSPDRGGQDTEAFF.

This rearrangement joins TRBV15 to TRBJ2-3, with 10 nucleotides matching TRBD2. The V segment lost 3 bases and the J segment 3 bases; nucleotides outside the gene matches: 6. The CDR3 spans 16 residues. Germline loops: CDR1 LNHNV, CDR2 YYDKDF (reference sequence). The CDR3 DNA follows: TGTGCCACCAGCAGTCCCGGGACTAGCGCAACAGATACGCAGTATTTT. It is translated as CATSSPGTSATDTQYF.

This clonotype was counted a few times. The CDR3 is CAIRRMGTSGPYEQYF. The CDR3 bases are TGTGCCATCAGGAGAATGGGGACTAGCGGGCCCTACGAGCAGTACTTC. The genes are TRBV10-3 and TRBJ2-7; 12 bases map to TRBD2. In germline, CDR1 is ENHRY, CDR2 SYGVKD. CDR3 length: 16 residues. V lost 6 bases to trimming and J lost 2 bases; unmatched junction nucleotides: 8.